The text below deals with one T cell receptor beta chain. Only in-frame clones appear in the TCRdb table, and some are missing; sequencing was by immunoSEQ multiplex PCR. This sample has some 76,000 clones, with roughly 98% found just once. The data were taken from a study of technical replicates of blood from several donors. The V end lost 8 bases, the J end lost 7 bases, and 21 bases lay between the germline ends. The CDR3 is 14 residues long. Germline-derived CDR1 and CDR2 are MNHEY and SMNVEV (reference sequence). The specimen sequenced was T cells isolated from PBMCs. The sequence was collected from a human donor in good health. The chain is built from TRBV27 and TRBJ2-7; D might be TRBD1 (6 bases). The CDR3 loop is CASGRRGQWGEQYF. The CDR3 DNA sequence: TGTGCCAGCGGGCGCCGGGGACAATGGGGGGAGCAGTACTTC.